A single sample gave rise to the 18 T cell receptor beta chains below, sequenced in a study of Ad26.COV2.S vaccination and SARS-CoV-2 variants. Clones were read by immunoSEQ multiplex PCR, and TCRdb kept only the in-frame ones, dropping some. The repertoire includes about 350,000 clones, roughly 90% of them detected once, and 5% sits in the top ten. The treatment denotes: some 20 received Ad26.COV2.S at low or high dose, single or two shots; about 5 received placebo; per-sample allocation not given. The samples date from day 63 after the first vaccine or placebo injection. Sequences were derived from peripheral blood, sampled in a trial of Ad26.COV2.S vaccine versus placebo. The receptor set was obtained from a person between 18 and 65 years old who received the Ad26.COV2.S COVID-19 vaccine or a placebo.

This rearrangement joins TRBV9 to TRBJ1-1; 8 positions match TRBD1. CDR3 length: 14 residues. CDR1 is SGDLS, CDR2 YYNGEE, per germline. Germline trimming cut 4 bases from V and 4 bases from J; bases unmatched to any gene: 6. The CDR3 region has the DNA TGTGCCAGCAGCACCGCAGGGGGCGGCACTGAAGCTTTCTTT. Translating gives CASSTAGGGTEAFF.

DNA of the CDR3: TGTGCCAGCAGGGCCCAGGCTAGCGGGAGGGCCGGTGATACGCAGTATTTT. Its translation is CASRAQASGRAGDTQYF. This chain connects TRBV28 to TRBJ2-3; 12 nucleotides agree with TRBD2. Germline CDR1 reads MDHEN; CDR2 reads SYDVKM. The CDR3 loop spans 17 amino acids. The V and J ends lost 6 bases and 6 bases, in that order; junction bases with no gene match: 13.

The gene calls are TRBV7-9 and TRBJ2-1; 9 bases agree with TRBD1. CDR1 is SEHNR and CDR2 is FQNEAQ in the germline V gene (reference sequence). Unmatched junction bases numbered 9, after V lost 3 bases and J lost 9 bases. The CDR3 runs to 15 residues. The CDR3 DNA sequence: TGTGCCAGCAGCTTTGTACAGGGGGCGATTTCTGAGCAGTTCTTC. Amino acids: CASSFVQGAISEQFF.

The chain couples TRBV5-1 to TRBJ2-1; the D is unclear. Germline-derived CDR1 and CDR2 are SGHRS and YFSETQ. Trimming stripped 4 bases from V and 5 bases from J, with 10 bases between. This CDR3 is built from 13 residues. The CDR3 here is CASSLGTDNEQFF. The CDR3 DNA reads as TGCGCCAGCAGCCTCGGTACCGACAATGAGCAGTTCTTC.

The V gene is TRBV2, the J gene TRBJ1-1; 9 bases match TRBD1. With V trimmed by 6 bases and J by 4 bases, 6 bases remained unmatched. Germline values: CDR1 SNHLY, CDR2 FYNNEI. This CDR3 region has 14 residues. For the CDR3, the DNA is TGTGCCAGCAGGGAACAGGGGGCTGTCACTGAAGCTTTCTTT. This gives the protein CASREQGAVTEAFF.

The chain is built from TRBV5-4 and TRBJ1-4; a weak D match, TRBD1 (6 bases). V shed 0 bases and J shed 3 bases, with 6 bases lying between them. Germline V gene data show CDR1 as SGHNT and CDR2 as YYREEE (reference sequence). This CDR3 region has 14 residues. DNA of the CDR3: TGTGCCAGCAGCTTGGACAGGGCTAATGAAAAACTGTTTTTT. It is translated as CASSLDRANEKLFF.

V is TRBV19 and J is TRBJ1-4; 8 positions agree with TRBD1. The CDR3 is made up of 15 amino acids. With V trimmed by 4 bases and J by 7 bases, 8 bases remained unmatched. CDR1 and CDR2 (germline): LNHDA, SQIVND (reference sequence). The CDR3 DNA reads as TGTGCCAGTAGTAGCCCAGGGGGCCCGGGTGAAAAACTGTTTTTT. The encoded protein is CASSSPGGPGEKLFF. Filled out from reference TRBV19 and TRBJ1-4, the complete variable domain reads DGGITQSPKYLFRKEGQNVTLSCEQNLNHDAMYWYRQDPGQGLRLIYYSQIVNDFQKGDIAEGYSVSREKKESFPLTVTSAQKNPTAFYLCASSSPGGPGEKLFFGSGTQLSVL.

The chain couples TRBV5-4 to TRBJ2-3; 7 bases map to TRBD1. Germline V lookup: CDR1 SGHNT, CDR2 YYREEE (reference sequence). The CDR3 has 13 residues. Trimming took 7 bases from V and 4 from J; bases not matched to a gene: 6. DNA for the CDR3: TGTGCCAGCGGGGACAGCGCCCCAGATACGCAGTATTTT. This sequence encodes CASGDSAPDTQYF.

The chain couples TRBV18 to TRBJ2-2; D is possibly TRBD2 (6 bases). The CDR3 sequence is 16 residues long. V lost 5 bases, J lost 4 bases, and 17 bases lay in between. Germline CDR1 KGHSH, CDR2 LQKENI. The CDR3 sequence is CASSSSTGTPTGELFF. For the CDR3, the DNA is TGTGCCAGCTCATCCTCAACCGGGACTCCCACCGGGGAGCTGTTTTTT. The full variable domain, in which reference TRBV18 and TRBJ2-2 provide the parts outside the CDR3, is NAGVMQNPRHLVRRRGQEARLRCSPMKGHSHVYWYRQLPEEGLKFMVYLQKENIIDESGMPKERFSAEFPKEGPSILRIQQVVRGDSAAYFCASSSSTGTPTGELFFGEGSRLTVL.

The chain combines TRBV3-1 (or the pseudogene TRBV3-2) with TRBJ1-1; TRBD1 is a possible D gene (5 bases). Germline-derived CDR1 and CDR2 are LGHDT and YNNKEL (reference sequence). The length of the CDR3 is 14 residues. V was trimmed by 2 bases and J by 3 bases, leaving 10 bases between them. CDR3 DNA sequence: TGTGCCAGCAGCCAACAGGGAGACCACACTGAAGCTTTCTTT. Translating gives CASSQQGDHTEAFF.

The chain joins TRBV7-6 to TRBJ2-1, with 7 bases matching TRBD2. In germline, CDR1 is SGHVS, CDR2 FNYEAQ. Trimming cost V 2 bases and J 5 bases; bases outside gene matches: 9. CDR3 size: 16 residues. CDR3 loop: CASSLSRLAADNEQFF. The DNA for the CDR3 is TGTGCCAGCAGCTTAAGCCGTCTAGCGGCGGACAATGAGCAGTTCTTC.

This clone has just a few counts. The chain employs TRBV7-9 and TRBJ1-6; TRBD1 agrees at 7 bases. Germline loops: CDR1 SEHNR, CDR2 FQNEAQ (reference sequence). CDR3 length: 14 residues. V was clipped by 6 bases and J by 7 bases; unmatched bases: 6. CDR3 DNA sequence: TGTGCCAGCAGAACCGGGACAGACAATTCACCCCTCCACTTT. Protein: CASRTGTDNSPLHF.

The chain links TRBV30 to TRBJ1-4, with 8 nucleotides matching TRBD1. The CDR3 contains 15 residues. V lost 2 bases, J lost 4 bases, and 6 bases stayed unmatched. Looked up from germline, CDR1 is GTSNPN and CDR2 is SVGIG (reference sequence). The CDR3 nucleotides are TGTGCCTGGAGTCCCTTGGACAGGGTTAATGAAAAACTGTTTTTT. This codes for CAWSPLDRVNEKLFF.

Only one count was recorded for this clone. This rearrangement joins TRBV30 to TRBJ2-7, with TRBD2 identical over 9 bases. V gave up 3 bases and J gave up 1 base; unmatched junction bases: 13. The CDR3 has 17 residues. CDR1 GTSNPN and CDR2 SVGIG come from the germline V gene (reference sequence). Written as DNA, the CDR3 is TGTGCCTGGAGCGGGGTAGCGGGAGTGGCAATATCCTACGAGCAGTACTTC. Its translation: CAWSGVAGVAISYEQYF.

The genes are TRBV28 and TRBJ1-4, with D hard to call. The germline V gene has CDR1 MDHEN and CDR2 SYDVKM. CDR3 length equals 12 residues. V lost 6 bases, J lost 12 bases, and 14 bases lay in between. CDR3 protein: CASSPQNLELFF. In DNA, the CDR3 is TGTGCCAGCAGCCCTCAAAATTTAGAACTGTTTTTT. Filled out from reference TRBV28 and TRBJ1-4, the complete variable domain reads DVKVTQSSRYLVKRTGEKVFLECVQDMDHENMFWYRQDPGLGLRLIYFSYDVKMKEKGDIPEGYSVSREKKERFSLILESASTNQTSMYLCASSPQNLELFFGSGTQLSVL.

CDR3 in DNA: TGTGCCAGCAGCCTCCCAAGAGGGAACACCGGGGAGCTGTTTTTT. Translated, it gives CASSLPRGNTGELFF. The J gene is TRBJ2-2, the V gene TRBV11-3; no clear D gene. The CDR3 sequence is 15 residues long. Trimming pared 5 bases from V and 1 base from J, leaving 11 bases between. The germline gives CDR1 SGHNT, CDR2 YENEEA.

The V and J genes are TRBV7-2 and TRBJ1-4, with D perhaps matching TRBD1 (6 bases). There are 17 residues in the CDR3. Trimming removed 2 bases at V and 4 bases at J, with 17 bases between. The germline CDR1 and CDR2 sequences are SGHTA and FQGNSA. Written as DNA, the CDR3 is TGTGCCAGCAGCTTAAGGGGGGGAGTCAGTCTTAATGAAAAACTGTTTTTT. It translates to CASSLRGGVSLNEKLFF. The whole variable domain, filled in from reference TRBV7-2 and TRBJ1-4, reads GAGVSQSPSNKVTEKGKDVELRCDPISGHTALYWYRQSLGQGLEFLIYFQGNSAPDKSGLPSDRFSAERTGGSVSTLTIQRTQQEDSAVYLCASSLRGGVSLNEKLFFGSGTQLSVL.

CDR3 protein: CASSPTGLGGYTF. DNA for the CDR3: TGTGCCAGCAGTCCTACAGGGTTGGGAGGCTACACCTTC. V is TRBV7-9 and J is TRBJ1-2, with D possibly matching TRBD1 (6 bases). Germline V gene lookup returns CDR1 SEHNR and CDR2 FQNEAQ (reference sequence). This CDR3 is 13 amino acids long. Trimming pared 6 bases from V and 8 bases from J, leaving 16 bases between. Together with reference TRBV7-9 and TRBJ1-2, the CDR3 gives the full variable domain: DTGVSQNPRHKITKRGQNVTFRCDPISEHNRLYWYRQTLGQGPEFLTYFQNEAQLEKSRLLSDRFSAERPKGSFSTLEIQRTEQGDSAMYLCASSPTGLGGYTFGSGTRLTVV.